This is a list of T cell receptor beta chains from one sample in a study of blood T cell repertoires in COVID-19. Data came from immunoSEQ multiplex PCR; TCRdb stores just in-frame clones and leaves some out. The sample consists of some 99,000 clones, about three quarters of them appearing once. Sequences were obtained from peripheral blood. Receptor source: a human donor in a cohort sampled during active or convalescent COVID-19. Both conserved end residues are part of each CDR3. Fields, in order: D gene, clone size, J gene, V gene, CDR3 DNA, CDR3 protein. D genes are given only for firm matches. Where a row states a size, it is once, few, many or the class of an expanded clone; other rows omit it.

TRBD1,once,TRBJ1-4,TRBV5-1,TGCGCCAGCAGCTTGCCCCAGGGGGTAACTAATGAAAAACTGTTTTTT,CASSLPQGVTNEKLFF
TRBD1,-,TRBJ1-2,TRBV11-2,TGTGCCAGCAGCACAAGGGGGCTGAACTATGGCTACACCTTC,CASSTRGLNYGYTF
-,-,TRBJ1-5,TRBV6-5,TGTGCCAGCAGTTTCGAGAGGGGAGGCGGCAATCAGCCCCAGCATTTT,CASSFERGGGNQPQHF
TRBD1,-,TRBJ1-5,TRBV7-2,TGTGCCAGCAGCCCACAGGGGGCCAAGAATCAGCCCCAGCATTTT,CASSPQGAKNQPQHF
TRBD2,-,TRBJ2-3,TRBV14,TGTGCCAGCAGCCAAGGGGGCCCGGGCGGGGGAACAGATACGCAGTATTTT,CASSQGGPGGGTDTQYF
TRBD1,few,TRBJ1-1,TRBV7-3,TGTGCCAGCAGCTTTTCACAGGGGGCTGAAGCTTTCTTT,CASSFSQGAEAFF
-,-,TRBJ1-3,TRBV18,TGTGCCAGCTCACCAGAAACCCCCGGGCCGGGGTCTGGAAACACCATATATTTT,CASSPETPGPGSGNTIYF
TRBD1,-,TRBJ2-7,TRBV7-2,TGTGCCAGCAGCACCGGGACAGGGCCCTACGAGCAGTACTTC,CASSTGTGPYEQYF
TRBD1,-,TRBJ2-3,TRBV24-1,TGTGCCACCACCCCGAGACAGGGAACAGATACGCAGTATTTT,CATTPRQGTDTQYF
-,once,TRBJ1-3,TRBV5-4,TGTGCCAGCAGCCGGGACTTACTCTCCTCTGGAAACACCATATATTTT,CASSRDLLSSGNTIYF
-,-,TRBJ2-3,TRBV9,TGTGCCAGCAGCGTAGGAGTACAGGGAGCAGATACGCAGTATTTT,CASSVGVQGADTQYF